The 10 T cell receptor beta chains below were found in one sample sequenced in a study of T-cell reconstitution after alpha-beta-depleted transplantation in children. Unique molecular identifiers were incorporated when the TCRbeta library was constructed. TCRdb reprocessed the PCR reads with MiXCR, giving one entry per CDR3 protein. The table has roughly 350,000 distinct CDR3 sequences, approximately 10% seen once. The sample was PBMCs from the stem cell graft donor, taken from the stem cell graft. The receptors originated from a human donor who donated a stem cell graft to a child with acute lymphoblastic leukemia.

J is TRBJ2-7 and V is TRBV3-1; tentatively, D is TRBD1 (5 bases). Deletions cut 2 bases from V and 6 bases from J, with 14 bases between. The germline gives CDR1 LGHDT, CDR2 YNNKEL (reference sequence). The CDR3 runs 14 residues. This chain's CDR3 is CASSQTQGWSEQYF. Here the CDR3 DNA reads TGTGCCAGCAGCCAAACGCAGGGTTGGAGCGAGCAGTACTTC.

This clonotype was seen repeatedly, ten times or more. The chain carries TRBV20-1 and TRBJ1-4, with a tentative D call TRBD1 (5 bases). Trimming stripped 0 bases from V and 8 bases from J, with 13 bases between. The germline V gene has CDR1 DFQATT and CDR2 SNEGSKA (reference sequence). CDR3 length equals 14 residues. The CDR3 reads CSARDWGRDEKLFF. The CDR3 DNA follows: TGCAGTGCTAGAGATTGGGGACGTGACGAAAAACTGTTTTTT.

This clonotype was seen a few times. V gene TRBV28 combines with J gene TRBJ1-4; D perhaps matches TRBD1 (5 bases). The CDR3 totals 15 residues. The germline V gene encodes CDR1 MDHEN and CDR2 SYDVKM. Deletions cut 3 bases from V and 6 bases from J, with 14 bases between. The CDR3 is CASSFLDQGHEKLFF. In DNA, the CDR3 is TGTGCCAGCAGTTTCTTAGATCAGGGTCATGAAAAACTGTTTTTT.

This clonotype was counted a few times. V is TRBV5-6 and J is TRBJ1-1; 11 bases agree with TRBD1. With 5 bases clipped from V and 10 bases from J, the junction kept 7 bases outside the gene matches. Germline V gives CDR1 SGHDT, CDR2 YYEEEE. The CDR3 has 13 amino acids. The DNA for the CDR3 is TGTGCCAGCAGGGACGGGACAGGGGGTCGAGCTTTCTTT. It translates to CASRDGTGGRAFF.

This clonotype was picked up many times. V gene TRBV20-1 combines with J gene TRBJ2-5; D is unresolved. This CDR3 is 14 amino acids long. Per the germline V gene, CDR1 is DFQATT and CDR2 is SNEGSKA (reference sequence). The V gene lost 6 bases and the J gene lost 5 bases, with 19 bases spanning the gap. CDR3 loop: CSALRVSSGETQYF. In nucleotides, the CDR3 is TGCAGTGCCCTTAGGGTCTCATCCGGGGAGACCCAGTACTTC.

This clonotype was observed a handful of times. At one boundary the junction diverges from the germline segment, which might be a read error. The gene calls are TRBV5-6 and TRBJ2-7; D is uncertain. Germline V gives CDR1 SGHDT, CDR2 YYEEEE. There are 12 residues in the CDR3. In nucleotides, the CDR3 is TGTGCCAGCAGTTTGGCAGCGACCGAGCAGTACTTC. Translating gives CASSLAATEQYF.

This clonotype was seen more than once but under ten times. This chain connects TRBV4-1 to TRBJ2-4; no clear D. V was pared by 1 base and J by 8 bases, with 18 bases between. CDR1 and CDR2 from the germline V gene are MGHRA and YSYEKL. This CDR3 has 16 amino acids. Here the CDR3 DNA reads TGCGCCAGCAGCCAAGGCGTGGCGGCATTTACGGACATTCAGTACTTC. The encoded protein is CASSQGVAAFTDIQYF.

In regard to this clonotype: At one of its ends the junction is not consistent with the germline gene, which may arise from a read error. The chain links TRBV30 to TRBJ1-2; D not resolved. Germline V gene lookup returns CDR1 GTSNPN and CDR2 SVGIG (reference sequence). This CDR3 region has 10 residues. CDR3 sequence (DNA): TGTGCCTGGAGTGAGTTAAGGATGCGCTTC. Protein: CAWSELRMRF.

This clonotype was seen a handful of times. J is TRBJ2-1 and V is TRBV27; tentatively, D is TRBD1 (5 bases). Germline loops: CDR1 MNHEY, CDR2 SMNVEV (reference sequence). Trimming took off 8 bases at V and 6 bases at J, with 14 bases between the two ends. The CDR3 totals 13 residues. The CDR3 DNA reads TGTGCCAGCCTCCCCCAGGGTGCCAATGAGCAGTTCTTC. Encoded protein: CASLPQGANEQFF.

The chain joins TRBV3-1 to TRBJ1-1; weak D call: TRBD1 (5 bases). This CDR3 region has 14 residues. Trimming removed 6 bases from V and 6 bases from J, with 17 bases in between. Germline V gives CDR1 LGHDT, CDR2 YNNKEL (reference sequence). As DNA, the CDR3 is TGTGCCAGCAGTCCTTCAAACAGGAGGGCTGAAGCTTTCTTT. Protein product: CASSPSNRRAEAFF.